This T cell receptor beta chain was obtained from a study of T cell responses to AZD1222 COVID-19 vaccine. Produced via immunoSEQ multiplex PCR; TCRdb's table is partial and in-frame only. In the table there are about 140,000 clones, approximately 90% of which are singletons. Broader study findings: Repertoire samples came only from after the peak T cell response.

Comments on this clone: As yet, its antigen is unknown.

CDR3 length: 14 residues. Germline V gene lookup returns CDR1 MNHEY and CDR2 SVGAGI. V was pared by 6 bases and J by 3 bases, with 3 bases of the junction left unmatched. The V call is TRBV6-5, the J call TRBJ2-2, with 8 bases that match TRBD2. The TCR originated in an adult in good health. The material sequenced was peripheral blood, taken on day 0 of AZD1222 vaccination. CDR3 residues: CASRRTSYTGELFF. The CDR3 nucleotides read TGTGCCAGCAGGCGGACTAGCTACACCGGGGAGCTGTTTTTT.